One and the same sample provided the 13 T cell receptor beta chains below, sequenced in a study of PD-1 blockade in classical Hodgkin lymphoma. All patients relapsed after autologous stem cell transplantation, and brentuximab vedotin exposure varied. The data were produced by immunoSEQ multiplex PCR, yet TCRdb's version contains in-frame clones alone and is incomplete. This sample carries about 21,000 clones, more than 60% of them seen once, and the ten largest clones take 5.8%. This specimen consisted of peripheral blood mononuclear cells (PBMCs), obtained at baseline. Every receptor here comes from a human donor with classical Hodgkin lymphoma.

V is TRBV7-2 and J is TRBJ1-2; D uncertain. The CDR3 runs 16 residues. Trimming removed 1 base at V and 8 bases at J, with 20 bases between. Germline CDR1 reads SGHTA; CDR2 reads FQGNSA. This chain's CDR3 is CASSLEAADRRNGYTF. CDR3 DNA: TGTGCCAGCAGCTTAGAAGCCGCAGACCGGCGTAACGGCTACACCTTC.

The V and J genes are TRBV7-3 and TRBJ2-6; D may correspond to TRBD1 or TRBD2 (5 bases each). The CDR3 spans 18 residues. The germline CDR1 and CDR2 sequences are SGHTA and FQGTGA. Trimming pared 5 bases from V and 4 bases from J, leaving 21 bases between. CDR3 protein: CASSLSGRALGGANVLTF. CDR3 DNA: TGTGCCAGCAGCCTAAGCGGCAGGGCCCTCGGGGGGGCCAACGTCCTGACTTTC.

J is TRBJ2-6 and V is TRBV7-3; 10 bases are a match to TRBD1. There are 17 residues in the CDR3. CDR1 and CDR2 (germline): SGHTA, FQGTGA. Trimming took 6 bases from V and 4 from J; bases not matched to a gene: 9. This chain's CDR3 is CASRGDRGHSGANVLTF. CDR3 bases: TGTGCCAGCAGAGGGGACAGGGGTCATTCCGGGGCCAACGTCCTGACTTTC.

The genes are TRBV27 and TRBJ2-2; 7 bases fit TRBD1. Germline values: CDR1 MNHEY, CDR2 SMNVEV (reference sequence). This CDR3 spans 17 amino acids. J gave up 7 bases and V 7 bases, and 18 bases lay outside the gene matches. CDR3 DNA sequence: TGTGCCAGCACCCTGCAATTGACAGGGAAGAGGGTCGGGGAGCTGTTTTTT. This sequence encodes CASTLQLTGKRVGELFF.

The chain employs TRBV6-6 and TRBJ1-5; 8 bases line up with TRBD1. Trimming at V came to 6 bases and at J to 5 bases, leaving 3 bases not matched to a gene. In germline, CDR1 is MNHNY, CDR2 SVGAGI (reference sequence). The CDR3 totals 13 residues. The CDR3 region is CASSGTGDQPQHF. CDR3 nucleotide sequence: TGTGCCAGCAGCGGGACAGGTGATCAGCCCCAGCATTTT.

V and J are TRBV5-1 and TRBJ2-3; D possibly corresponds to TRBD1 (5 bases). Trimming stripped 0 bases from V and 4 bases from J, with 6 bases between. There are 13 residues in the CDR3. Per germline, CDR1 SGHRS and CDR2 YFSETQ. CDR3 in amino acids: CASSLDRSDTQYF. CDR3 coding DNA: TGCGCCAGCAGCTTGGACAGGTCAGATACGCAGTATTTT.

V usage is TRBV28 and J usage is TRBJ1-1; tentative D call: TRBD1 (5 bases). The V gene lost 8 bases and the J gene lost 2 bases, with 18 bases spanning the gap. The CDR3 has 15 amino acids. Germline V CDR1 and CDR2: MDHEN, SYDVKM. CDR3 coding DNA: TGTGCCAGCTCTGCGAGGGGCTCCCCCAACACTGAAGCTTTCTTT. It encodes CASSARGSPNTEAFF. Full variable domain (outside the CDR3, taken from reference TRBV28 and TRBJ1-1): DVKVTQSSRYLVKRTGEKVFLECVQDMDHENMFWYRQDPGLGLRLIYFSYDVKMKEKGDIPEGYSVSREKKERFSLILESASTNQTSMYLCASSARGSPNTEAFFGQGTRLTVV.

This chain uses TRBV7-2 with TRBJ2-1; D might be TRBD1 (6 bases). The CDR3 is 17 amino acids. V gave up 1 base and J gave up 1 base, with 14 bases separating them. From germline, CDR1 is SGHTA and CDR2 FQGNSA. The CDR3: CASSLVWGLKSYNEQFF. In DNA form, the CDR3 reads TGTGCCAGCAGCTTAGTGTGGGGGCTCAAATCCTACAATGAGCAGTTCTTC.

V usage is TRBV25-1 and J usage is TRBJ2-5, with TRBD1 matching 7 bases. Germline V gene sequence: CDR1 MGHDK, CDR2 SYGVNS. The CDR3 runs to 14 residues. Germline trimming cut 6 bases from V and 4 bases from J; bases unmatched to any gene: 8. The CDR3 DNA reads TGTGCCAGCAGCTTGACAGGGCGGGTAGAGACCCAGTACTTC. Translation: CASSLTGRVETQYF.

The rearrangement uses TRBV2 and TRBJ2-1; TRBD2 aligns across 7 bases. The CDR3 sequence is 15 residues long. From germline, CDR1 is SNHLY and CDR2 FYNNEI. Trimming removed 5 bases from V and 7 bases from J; junction bases left unmatched: 11. CDR3 protein: CASSQRETGENEQFF. The CDR3 DNA reads TGTGCCAGCAGTCAGCGGGAAACGGGGGAGAATGAGCAGTTCTTC.

In its sample, this clone is large. The J gene is TRBJ1-1, the V gene TRBV7-9; D gene ambiguous. This CDR3 is 16 amino acids long. Trimming removed 1 base at V and 8 bases at J, with 20 bases between. Germline CDR1 is SEHNR and CDR2 is FQNEAQ (reference sequence). DNA for the CDR3: TGTGCCAGCAGCTTAGACGGGCTCCTCTTAGGTGCCGAAGCTTTCTTT. The encoded protein is CASSLDGLLLGAEAFF.

The rearrangement joins TRBV6-6 to TRBJ2-7; D unclear. The CDR3 is made up of 14 amino acids. The V gene lost 5 bases and the J gene lost 5 bases, with 16 bases spanning the gap. Germline V gene data show CDR1 as MNHNY and CDR2 as SVGAGI (reference sequence). The CDR3 DNA follows: TGTGCCAGCAGTCCTTGGCTTGGGATCCACGAGCAGTACTTC. Protein product: CASSPWLGIHEQYF.

V is TRBV6-5 and J is TRBJ2-5, with 9 bases matching TRBD1. With 0 bases clipped from V and 5 bases from J, the junction kept 1 base outside the gene matches. Germline V gene sequence: CDR1 MNHEY, CDR2 SVGAGI. The CDR3 extends over 14 amino acids. DNA of the CDR3: TGTGCCAGCAGTTACTCAGACAGGGGGGAGACCCAGTACTTC. Amino acids: CASSYSDRGETQYF.